The T cell receptor beta chain described here comes from a study of tumor-infiltrating lymphocytes in primary liver carcinoma (dated by TCRdb to the late 2010s). As for the study more broadly: The five patients, three men and two women aged 30 to 69 years, had hepatocellular carcinoma (four) or combined HCC and intrahepatic cholangiocarcinoma (one). The five patients had tumors staged T1-T3 N0M0, with maximum diameters ranging from about 4 to 11 cm. Each sample produced roughly 3.5 to 7.13 million productive TCRbeta reads, and read depth showed no significant difference between tissue types. For each liver tumor, the study sampled five regions along with adjacent normal tissue and blood, and applied TCRbeta repertoire sequencing, expression microarrays and whole-exome sequencing. A total of 35 specimens from 5 patients underwent TCRbeta repertoire sequencing, comprising about 25 tumor regions, 5 adjacent noncancerous liver tissues and 5 peripheral blood samples. Repertoires from technical replicates were highly reproducible, with mean shared-clone rates approximately 0.92 and correlation coefficients above 0.95. What the authors observed across the whole study: Comparison of CD4+ and CD8+ T cell repertoires was precluded by the use of bulk unsorted samples. Only the TCR beta chain was sequenced, which likely underestimates true repertoire diversity because unpaired alpha chains were not captured. With just five patients in the study, the authors point out that the findings should be validated in a larger study. The top 250 clones accounted for a significantly greater share of the repertoire in tumors than in blood (p = 0.039). Repertoire overlap was higher between tumor regions (mean roughly 35%) than tumor-adjacent (approximately 17%) or tumor-blood (roughly 14%) pairs, consistent with antigen-driven expansion.

TCRbeta-specific cDNA was reverse-transcribed from 500 ng total RNA using a constant-region primer and ProtoScript II reverse transcriptase. Three nested multiplex PCR rounds, following a slightly modified ARM-PCR procedure, were used to build the TCRbeta libraries. Each of the first two PCR rounds ran for approximately 9 cycles using multiplex TRBV1-TRBV30 forward primers together with a Cbeta reverse primer. Sample barcodes and Illumina adapters were attached in a final 25-cycle PCR using Deep VentR polymerase. Before sequencing, amplicons between 200 and 500 bp were purified from gel using a QIAquick gel extraction kit. TCRbeta amplicons were sequenced on an Illumina HiSeq 2500 with 250-bp paired-end reads. The authors processed their data as follows. Reads were quality-trimmed with Trimmomatic v0.33, and paired reads were merged with FLASH v1.2.11 to recover full CDR3 sequences. MiGEC v1.2.1b assigned V, D and J germline segments to the rearranged TCRbeta sequences. Clonotype statistics and Shannon-Wiener diversity indices were calculated with VDJtools v1.0.0. To cut down on sampling bias, every analysis after diversity analysis relied on just the 250 most abundant clonotypes from each sample. TCRdb itself trimmed the public reads at Q25 with fastp, ran MiXCR and retained productive beta chains. Rows are unified per CDR3 protein, each entry keeping the most common DNA and genes. TCRdb's processing, not the authors' own work, is the source of the V and J calls. Recorded for this sample are just under 95,000 distinct CDR3 sequences; roughly 70% of them occurred a single time. The ten largest make up around 30% of the sample.

Without any cell sorting, total RNA and DNA were extracted together from about 19-30 mg of bulk tissue using the AllPrep DNA/RNA mini kit. Surgical resection was performed in China between 2015 and early 2016 on a few patients with histopathologically diagnosed primary liver carcinoma. Chronic HBV infection was present in the patients, and the patients were treatment-naive at sampling. Pieces of fresh tumor and adjacent tissue were cut in half, with one half kept in RNAlater at -80 degrees C and the other half sent for histology. The CDR3 covers 16 residues, taking in both the cysteine and the phenylalanine. Just the 48-base CDR3 DNA is kept, in frame starting at base 1. From a lookup of the germline V gene, CDR1 and CDR2 are SGHNT and YENEEA. With respect to this clonotype: Its specific antigen is unknown. One end of the junction is discordant with germline, which a read error may explain.

The material sequenced was tumor-adjacent normal liver tissue. This sequence was found in a middle-aged man with primary liver carcinoma and hepatitis B virus infection. Recombination joined TRBV11-3 with TRBJ2-1; the D gene assignment is ambiguous. The CDR3 amino acid sequence is: CASSLGGLGPYIEQIF. The sequenced DNA is TGTGCCAGCAGCTTAGGTGGGCTTGGTCCGTACATTGAGCAGATCTTC.